The 10 T cell receptor beta chains in this list originate from one sample, sequenced in a study of response to subunit inactivated influenza vaccine. TCRdb reanalysed the RT-PCR reads using MiXCR and keeps one entry per CDR3 protein. The table records 500,000 to 600,000 distinct CDR3 sequences, 11% of them present only once. The same data also went into a second study, on T cells expressing NK-cell markers. From that second work: Template switching by 5'RACE with UMIs generated the TCR beta cDNA.

Source: PBMCs from blood, taken on the day of vaccination. These receptors all stem from a man in his fifties or sixties who received an inactivated influenza vaccine.

V usage is TRBV28 and J usage is TRBJ2-3, with unresolved D. The CDR3 runs to 14 residues. Trimming left V 6 bases short and J 3 bases short, with 13 bases between. Per the germline V gene, CDR1 is MDHEN and CDR2 is SYDVKM. CDR3 coding DNA: TGTGCCAGCAGCCCCCGCATAACAACAGATACGCAGTATTTT. It translates to CASSPRITTDTQYF.

This clonotype was recorded a few times. This chain joins TRBV24-1 and TRBJ2-5; D not resolved. The germline V and J ends were trimmed by 1 base and 5 bases, with 4 bases remaining between them. This CDR3 is built from 12 residues. Germline-derived CDR1 and CDR2 are KGHDR and SFDVKD. DNA for the CDR3: TGTGCCACCAGTGATTTCGCCGAGACCCAGTACTTC. This encodes CATSDFAETQYF.

J is TRBJ2-3 and V is TRBV24-1; D may be TRBD2 (5 bases). The ends were cut back, 3 bases at V and 2 bases at J, with 8 bases in the middle. Germline V gives CDR1 KGHDR, CDR2 SFDVKD. The CDR3 contains 14 residues. CDR3 DNA sequence: TGTGCCACCAGTGATCCGGGGTCCACAGATACGCAGTATTTT. This sequence encodes CATSDPGSTDTQYF.

This clonotype was observed many times. V and J are TRBV27 and TRBJ2-1; perhaps TRBD1 as D (6 bases). The V end was cut by 6 bases, the J end by 3 bases, with 12 bases between. The CDR3 sequence is 14 residues long. Germline V gene data show CDR1 as MNHEY and CDR2 as SMNVEV (reference sequence). DNA for the CDR3: TGTGCCAGCAGGCAGGGGTCGGGCTACAATGAGCAGTTCTTC. This encodes CASRQGSGYNEQFF.

This clonotype has only a few counts. The rearrangement joins TRBV20-1 to TRBJ2-5, with TRBD2 matching over 9 bases. The CDR3 has 15 amino acids. The germline CDR1 and CDR2 sequences are DFQATT and SNEGSKA (reference sequence). J was trimmed by 0 bases and V by 1 base; bases with no gene match: 3. CDR3 loop: CSARASGDYQETQYF. CDR3 coding DNA: TGCAGTGCTAGAGCTAGCGGGGACTACCAAGAGACCCAGTACTTC.

This clonotype was seen a few times. V usage is TRBV28 and J usage is TRBJ2-2; possible D gene TRBD2, 5 bases. V dropped 6 bases and J dropped 4 bases, with 18 bases sitting between them. CDR1 and CDR2 (germline): MDHEN, SYDVKM. The CDR3 totals 16 residues. The CDR3 reads CASRRPQAGGTGELFF. CDR3 sequence (DNA): TGTGCCAGCAGACGTCCCCAGGCAGGAGGCACCGGGGAGCTGTTTTTT.

This clonotype was seen more than once but under ten times. The rearrangement links TRBV11-2 to TRBJ2-7; tentatively, D is TRBD2 (5 bases). This CDR3 has 15 amino acids. CDR1 is SGHAT, CDR2 FQNNGV, per germline. V was pared by 0 bases and J by 4 bases, with 13 bases between. The CDR3 sequence: CASSLDALELYEQYF. In nucleotides, the CDR3 is TGTGCCAGCAGCTTAGATGCACTAGAACTATACGAGCAGTACTTC.

This clonotype has more than one count but fewer than ten. The chain uses TRBV28 and TRBJ1-2; D may be TRBD1 (6 bases). The ends were cut back, 6 bases at V and 6 bases at J, with 20 bases in the middle. Germline V gene data show CDR1 as MDHEN and CDR2 as SYDVKM. This CDR3 has 15 amino acids. CDR3 sequence: CASRIGKGVKHGYTF. DNA of the CDR3: TGTGCCAGCAGGATCGGCAAGGGGGTAAAGCATGGCTACACCTTC.

Only a few counts were recorded for this clonotype. This chain uses TRBV11-3 with TRBJ1-1; D gene uncertain. The germline V gene has CDR1 SGHNT and CDR2 YENEEA. The V end lost 0 bases, the J end lost 1 base, and 6 bases lay between the germline ends. The CDR3 sequence is 14 residues long. The CDR3 region is CASSLDGENTEAFF. The CDR3 bases are TGTGCCAGCAGCTTAGACGGGGAGAACACTGAAGCTTTCTTT.

This clonotype was recorded at least ten times. The rearrangement uses TRBV5-5 and TRBJ2-2; 7 bases map to TRBD2. This CDR3 comprises 16 residues. Trimming at V came to 0 bases and at J to 4 bases, leaving 6 bases not matched to a gene. CDR1 and CDR2 (germline): SGHKS, YYEKEE (reference sequence). The CDR3 loop reads CASSLAPIAGTGELFF. As DNA, the CDR3 is TGTGCCAGCAGCTTGGCCCCTATAGCGGGCACCGGGGAGCTGTTTTTT.